This TCR beta chain came from a study of PD-1 blockade in classical Hodgkin lymphoma. Regarding the study as a whole: CD4+ TCR diversity climbed significantly by C4D1, unlike CD8+ TCR diversity. Possibly reflecting disease activity or prior therapy, repertoire differences have causes that remain undefined.

TCRdb keeps only in-frame clones here, not all; method: immunoSEQ multiplex PCR. Of about 44,000 clones listed, just over 65% were seen once; the top ten hold approximately 2.8%. About this clone itself: Its matching antigen is unknown.

This CDR3 region has 15 residues. Per the germline V gene, CDR1 is MNHEY and CDR2 is SVGAGI. Germline trimming cut 4 bases from V and 3 bases from J; bases unmatched to any gene: 6. Time point defined: cycle 4 day 1 (C4D1), after 6 weeks of nivolumab. In every patient, relapse followed autologous stem cell transplantation, while exposure to brentuximab vedotin differed. The receptor was isolated from a human donor with classical Hodgkin lymphoma. The chain has TRBV6-5 and TRBJ1-5, with 7 bases that match TRBD1. The sample was peripheral blood mononuclear cells (PBMCs), taken before the fourth cycle of nivolumab. The CDR3 nucleotides read TGTGCCAGCAGTTGGGATACAGGGGTCAATCAGCCCCAGCATTTT. This encodes CASSWDTGVNQPQHF.